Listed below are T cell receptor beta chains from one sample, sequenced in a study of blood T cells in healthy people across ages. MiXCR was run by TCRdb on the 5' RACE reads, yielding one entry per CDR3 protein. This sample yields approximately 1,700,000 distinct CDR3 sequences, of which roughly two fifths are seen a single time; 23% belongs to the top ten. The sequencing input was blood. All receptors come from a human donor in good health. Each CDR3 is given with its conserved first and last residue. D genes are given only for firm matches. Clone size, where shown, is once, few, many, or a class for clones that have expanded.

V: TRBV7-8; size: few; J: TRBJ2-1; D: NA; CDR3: CASSLGQVGEQFF; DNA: TGTGCCAGCAGCTTAGGTCAGGTAGGTGAGCAGTTCTTC
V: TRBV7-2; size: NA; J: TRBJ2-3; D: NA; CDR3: CASSLIAGARDTQYF; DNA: TGTGCCAGTAGCTTAATCGCAGGGGCTAGAGATACGCAGTATTTT
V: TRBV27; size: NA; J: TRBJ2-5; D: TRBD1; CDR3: CASSLLTGRGSNEQYF; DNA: TGTGCCAGCAGTTTATTGACAGGGCGAGGTAGCAATGAGCAGTACTTC
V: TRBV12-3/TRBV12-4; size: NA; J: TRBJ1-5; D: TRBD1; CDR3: CASSLGTGGSSNQPQHF; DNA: TGTGCCAGCAGTTTAGGGACAGGGGGGTCCAGCAATCAGCCCCAGCATTTT
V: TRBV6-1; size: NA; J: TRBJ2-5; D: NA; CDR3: CASILGTEVGDTQYF; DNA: TGTGCCAGCATCTTGGGAACTGAAGTTGGAGATACGCAGTACTTC
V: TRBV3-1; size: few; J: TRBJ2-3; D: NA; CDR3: CASSQGKSADTQYF; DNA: TGTGCCAGCAGCCAAGGGAAATCGGCAGATACGCAGTATTTT
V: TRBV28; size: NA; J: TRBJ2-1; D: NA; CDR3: CASSEQGGRYNEQFF; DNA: TGTGCCAGCAGTGAACAGGGAGGGCGATACAATGAGCAGTTCTTC
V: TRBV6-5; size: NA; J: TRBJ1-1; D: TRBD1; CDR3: CASRKQGARTEAFF; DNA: TGTGCCAGCAGGAAACAGGGGGCGAGGACTGAAGCTTTCTTT
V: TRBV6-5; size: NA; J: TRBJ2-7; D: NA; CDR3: CASSSGDTAVYEQYF; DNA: TGTGCCAGCAGTTCAGGGGACACGGCGGTCTACGAGCAGTACTTC
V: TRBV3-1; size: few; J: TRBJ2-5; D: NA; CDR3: CASSHVGSSQETQYF; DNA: TGTGCCAGCAGCCATGTCGGGAGCTCCCAAGAGACCCAGTACTTC
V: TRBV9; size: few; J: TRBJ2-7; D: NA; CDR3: CASSVALGGAGYEQYF; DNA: TGTGCCAGCAGCGTAGCTCTCGGGGGCGCAGGCTACGAGCAGTACTTC
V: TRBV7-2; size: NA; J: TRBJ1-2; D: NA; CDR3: CASSLYGDYGYTF; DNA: TGTGCCAGCAGTCTCTACGGGGACTATGGCTACACCTTC
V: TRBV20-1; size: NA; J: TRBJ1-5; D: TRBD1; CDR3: CSAGQDRAANQPQHF; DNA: TGCAGTGCTGGCCAGGACAGGGCCGCCAATCAGCCCCAGCATTTT
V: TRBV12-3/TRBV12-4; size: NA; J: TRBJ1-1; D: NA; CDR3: CASSLRAGMNTEAFF; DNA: TGTGCCAGCAGTTTAAGGGCGGGAATGAACACTGAAGCTTTCTTT
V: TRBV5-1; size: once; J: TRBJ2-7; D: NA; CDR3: CASSLAPAGRYEQYF; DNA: TGCGCCAGCAGCTTGGCCCCAGCAGGGCGCTACGAGCAGTACTTC
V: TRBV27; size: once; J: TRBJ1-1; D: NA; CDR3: CASKVRSVGTEAFF; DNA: TGTGCCAGCAAGGTTCGTTCGGTGGGGACTGAAGCTTTCTTT
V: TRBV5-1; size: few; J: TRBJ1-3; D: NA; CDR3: CASASGPADSGNTIYF; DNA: TGCGCCAGCGCCTCGGGGCCAGCCGACTCTGGAAACACCATATATTTT
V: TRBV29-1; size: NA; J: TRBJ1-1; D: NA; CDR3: CSLWRKGLDGFKLCFF; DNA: TGCAGCCTCTGGCGAAAGGGCCTCGATGGCTTTAAATTATGTTTCTTT
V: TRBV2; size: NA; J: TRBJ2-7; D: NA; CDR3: CASSLRDATSAFYEQYF; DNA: TGTGCCAGCAGCCTCCGGGACGCTACGTCGGCTTTCTACGAGCAGTACTTC
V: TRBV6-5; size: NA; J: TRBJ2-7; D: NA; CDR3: CASRRVRELGEQYF; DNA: TGTGCCAGCAGAAGGGTCAGGGAACTTGGAGAGCAGTACTTC
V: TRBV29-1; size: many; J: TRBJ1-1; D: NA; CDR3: CSVVRQMNTEAFF; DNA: TGCAGCGTTGTGCGACAGATGAACACTGAAGCTTTCTTT
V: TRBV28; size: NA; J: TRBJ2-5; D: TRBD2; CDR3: CASSGRASGEETQYF; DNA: TGTGCCAGCAGTGGTAGGGCTAGCGGGGAAGAGACCCAGTACTTC
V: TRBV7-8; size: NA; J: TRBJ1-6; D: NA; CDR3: CASSVTGYNSPLHF; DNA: TGTGCCAGCAGCGTGACAGGCTATAATTCACCCCTCCACTTT
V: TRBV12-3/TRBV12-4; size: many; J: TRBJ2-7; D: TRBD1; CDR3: CASSGQGASYEQYF; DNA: TGTGCCAGCAGTGGACAGGGGGCCTCCTACGAGCAGTACTTC
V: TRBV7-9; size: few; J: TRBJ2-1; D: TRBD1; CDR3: CASSLVQQGDNEQFF; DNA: TGTGCCAGCAGCTTAGTGCAACAGGGGGACAATGAGCAGTTCTTC
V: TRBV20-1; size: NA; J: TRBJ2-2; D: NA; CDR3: CSARDLGARETGELFF; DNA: TGCAGTGCTAGAGATCTTGGGGCTAGGGAAACCGGGGAGCTGTTTTTT
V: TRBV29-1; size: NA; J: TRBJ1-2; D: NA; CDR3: CSVRPRLANYGYTF; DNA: TGCAGCGTCCGGCCCAGGCTAGCTAACTATGGCTACACCTTC
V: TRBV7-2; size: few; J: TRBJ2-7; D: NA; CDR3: CASSPTYEGYYEQYF; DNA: TGTGCCAGCAGCCCCACCTATGAAGGATACTACGAGCAGTACTTC
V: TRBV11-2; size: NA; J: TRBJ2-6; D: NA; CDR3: CASQLFGANVLTF; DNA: TGTGCCAGCCAGCTTTTTGGGGCCAACGTCCTGACTTTC
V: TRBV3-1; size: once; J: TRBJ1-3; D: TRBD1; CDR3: CASSHSVGQILNTIYF; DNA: TGTGCCAGCAGCCACTCGGTGGGACAGATCTTAAACACCATATATTTT
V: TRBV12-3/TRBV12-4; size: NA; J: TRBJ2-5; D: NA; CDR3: CASSRGPQSDETQYF; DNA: TGTGCCAGCAGTAGGGGACCGCAAAGCGACGAGACCCAGTACTTC
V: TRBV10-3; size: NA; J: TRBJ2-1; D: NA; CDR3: CAISGTQSSNEQFF; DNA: TGTGCCATCAGCGGGACTCAATCGAGCAATGAGCAGTTCTTC
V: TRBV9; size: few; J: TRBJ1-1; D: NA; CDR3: CASSVVRGVEAFF; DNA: TGTGCCAGCAGCGTAGTGAGGGGGGTTGAAGCTTTCTTT
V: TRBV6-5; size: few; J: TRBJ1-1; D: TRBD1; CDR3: CASSSRTGTEAFF; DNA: TGTGCCAGCAGCTCAAGGACAGGGACTGAAGCTTTCTTT
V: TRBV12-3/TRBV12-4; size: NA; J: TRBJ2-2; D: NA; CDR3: CATRFARVGELFF; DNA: TGTGCCACACGATTTGCGAGGGTTGGGGAGCTGTTTTTT
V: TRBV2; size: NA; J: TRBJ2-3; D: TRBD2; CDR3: CVSSVDGGGTDTQYF; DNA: TGTGTCAGCAGTGTCGACGGGGGGGGGACAGATACGCAGTATTTT
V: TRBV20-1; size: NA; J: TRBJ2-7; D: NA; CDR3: CSAKRNNEQYF; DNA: TGCAGTGCTAAGAGAAACAACGAGCAGTACTTC
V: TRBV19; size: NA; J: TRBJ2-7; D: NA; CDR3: CASSSAGNYEQYF; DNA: TGTGCCAGTAGTTCGGCCGGCAACTACGAGCAGTACTTC
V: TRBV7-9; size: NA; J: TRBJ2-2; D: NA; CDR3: CASRSVRTGELFF; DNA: TGTGCCAGCAGATCCGTCAGGACCGGGGAGCTGTTTTTT
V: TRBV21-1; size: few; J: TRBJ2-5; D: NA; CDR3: CASSKNGTGIQETQYF; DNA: TGTGCCAGCAGCAAAAACGGAACGGGTATACAAGAGACCCAGTACTTC
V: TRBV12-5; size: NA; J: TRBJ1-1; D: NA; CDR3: CASGPDLGTEAFF; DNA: TGTGCTAGTGGGCCGGACTTGGGTACTGAAGCTTTCTTT
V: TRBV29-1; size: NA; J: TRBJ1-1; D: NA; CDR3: CSVQREGEAFF; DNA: TGCAGCGTCCAGCGGGAGGGCGAAGCTTTCTTT